This T cell receptor beta chain was identified in a study of blood T cell repertoires in COVID-19. Measured with immunoSEQ multiplex PCR; TCRdb has only the in-frame clones, and not every one. The table includes 200,000 to 300,000 clones, 85% to 90% detected once. Germline CDR1 SGHRS, CDR2 YFSETQ. This CDR3 is built from 15 residues. Trimming removed 1 base from V and 9 bases from J; junction bases left unmatched: 8. Ages ranged from about 18 to 89 years, with residence in 24 US areas. Donors in Cohort 3 who had recovered were those with two negative PCRs, healthcare professional clearance, or resolution of their symptoms.

This clonotype originated in a woman aged 25 to 39 who had recovered from COVID-19. This rearrangement joins TRBV5-1 to TRBJ2-1; 9 bases map to TRBD2. The sample comprised PBMCs or T cells enriched from blood (not recorded which). The CDR3 loop is CASSLSSGSAGEQFF. DNA of the CDR3: TGCGCCAGCAGCTTGAGTAGCGGGAGCGCGGGTGAGCAGTTCTTC.